One TCR beta chain is described in this entry. This record belongs to a study of shared clonotypes between healthy human individuals. The table came from immunoSEQ multiplex PCR; TCRdb's copy has only in-frame clones and leaves some out. The table has approximately 1.4 million clones, 95% to 99% seen once. This TCR came from a man aged 25 to 40 in good health. The sample taken for sequencing was naive CD4+ T cells sorted from blood. This sample's subset: CD45RA+ positively selected.

The CDR3 loop reads CASSPLTGGFFQQYF. DNA for the CDR3: TGTGCCAGCAGTCCACTGACAGGGGGCTTTTTCCAGCAGTACTTC. The rearrangement links TRBV27 to TRBJ2-7, with 10 bases identical to TRBD1. The CDR3 contains 15 residues. Looked up from germline, CDR1 is MNHEY and CDR2 is SMNVEV (reference sequence). V was pared by 5 bases and J by 8 bases, with 12 bases of the junction left unmatched.